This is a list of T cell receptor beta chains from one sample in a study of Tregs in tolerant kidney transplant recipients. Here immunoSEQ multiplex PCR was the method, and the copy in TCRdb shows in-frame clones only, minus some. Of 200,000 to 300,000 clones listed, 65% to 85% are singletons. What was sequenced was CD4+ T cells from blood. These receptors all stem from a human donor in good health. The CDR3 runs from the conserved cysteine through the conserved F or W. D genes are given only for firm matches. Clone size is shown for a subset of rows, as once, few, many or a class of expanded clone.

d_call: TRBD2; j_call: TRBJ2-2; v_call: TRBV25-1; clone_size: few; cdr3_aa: CASRPLAGVGELFF; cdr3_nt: TGTGCCAGCAGGCCTTTAGCGGGAGTGGGGGAGCTGTTTTTT
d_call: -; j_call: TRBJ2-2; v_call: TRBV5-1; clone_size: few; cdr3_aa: CASSLVAGIGTGELFF; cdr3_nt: TGCGCCAGCAGCTTGGTTGCAGGGATTGGCACCGGGGAGCTGTTTTTT
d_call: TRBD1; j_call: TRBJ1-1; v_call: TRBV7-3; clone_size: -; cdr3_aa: CASSPSYRGTEAFF; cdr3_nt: TGTGCCAGCAGCCCCTCCTACAGGGGAACTGAAGCTTTCTTT
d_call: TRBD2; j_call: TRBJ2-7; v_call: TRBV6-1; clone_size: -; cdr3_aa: CASSRGSQNEQYF; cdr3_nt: TGTGCCAGCAGTCGCGGGAGCCAGAACGAGCAGTACTTC
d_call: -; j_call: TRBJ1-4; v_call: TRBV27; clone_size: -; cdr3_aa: CASSLRAATNEKLFF; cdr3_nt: TGTGCCAGCAGTTTAAGGGCTGCAACTAATGAAAAACTGTTTTTT
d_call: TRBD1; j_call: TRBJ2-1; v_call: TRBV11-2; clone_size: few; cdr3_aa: CASSLVDRLPSYNEQFF; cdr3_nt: TGTGCCAGCAGCTTAGTGGACAGGCTTCCCTCCTACAATGAGCAGTTCTTC
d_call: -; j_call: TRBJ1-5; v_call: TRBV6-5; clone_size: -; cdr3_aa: CASSYDQGNQPQHF; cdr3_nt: TGTGCCAGCAGTTACGACCAGGGGAATCAGCCCCAGCATTTT
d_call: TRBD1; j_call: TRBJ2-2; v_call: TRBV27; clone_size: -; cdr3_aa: CASSFAPGQGLNTGELFF; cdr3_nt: TGTGCCAGCAGTTTCGCCCCGGGACAGGGTTTGAACACCGGGGAGCTGTTTTTT
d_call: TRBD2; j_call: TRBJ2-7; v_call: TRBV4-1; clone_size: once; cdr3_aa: CASSQGGGYEQYF; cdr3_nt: TGCGCCAGCAGCCAAGGGGGGGGCTACGAGCAGTACTTC
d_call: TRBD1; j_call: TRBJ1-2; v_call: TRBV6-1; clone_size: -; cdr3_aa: CATERTGGANSGYTF; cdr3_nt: TGTGCCACCGAAAGGACAGGGGGCGCAAATAGCGGCTACACCTTC
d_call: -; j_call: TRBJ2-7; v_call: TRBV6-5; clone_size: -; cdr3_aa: CASSYGNRGFYEQYF; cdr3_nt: TGTGCCAGCAGTTACGGAAACAGAGGATTCTACGAGCAGTACTTC
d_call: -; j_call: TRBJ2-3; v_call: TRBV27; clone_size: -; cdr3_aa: CASSLVQPADTQYF; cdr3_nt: TGTGCCAGCAGTTTAGTCCAGCCCGCAGATACGCAGTATTTT
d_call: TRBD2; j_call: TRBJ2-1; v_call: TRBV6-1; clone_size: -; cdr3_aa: CAADLAGGNYNEQFF; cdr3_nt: TGTGCCGCCGATTTAGCGGGAGGGAATTACAATGAGCAGTTCTTC
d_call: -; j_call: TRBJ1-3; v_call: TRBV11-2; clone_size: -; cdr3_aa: CASNNRVGNTIYF; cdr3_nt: TGTGCCAGCAACAACCGGGTTGGAAACACCATATATTTT
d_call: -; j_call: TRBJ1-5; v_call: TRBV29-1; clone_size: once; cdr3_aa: CSVVQGSNQPQHF; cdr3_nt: TGCAGCGTTGTGCAGGGAAGCAATCAGCCCCAGCATTTT
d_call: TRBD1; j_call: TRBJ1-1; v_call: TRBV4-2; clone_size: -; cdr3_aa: CASSQGVQGAKSTEAFF; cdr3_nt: TGTGCCAGCAGCCAAGGGGTCCAGGGGGCGAAGAGCACTGAAGCTTTCTTT
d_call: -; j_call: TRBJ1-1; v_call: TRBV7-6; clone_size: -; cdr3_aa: CASSPSLLRQGWTEAFF; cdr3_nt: TGTGCCAGCAGCCCCTCATTATTGAGGCAGGGGTGGACTGAAGCTTTCTTT
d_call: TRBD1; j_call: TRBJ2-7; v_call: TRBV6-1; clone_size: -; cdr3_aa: CASSKIGTGSYEQYF; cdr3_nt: TGTGCCAGCAGTAAGATTGGGACAGGCTCCTACGAGCAGTACTTC
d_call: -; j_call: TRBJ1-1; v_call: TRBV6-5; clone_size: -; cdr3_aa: CGSSRLGSTEAFF; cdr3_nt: TGTGGCAGCAGCCGCCTTGGGTCCACTGAAGCTTTCTTT
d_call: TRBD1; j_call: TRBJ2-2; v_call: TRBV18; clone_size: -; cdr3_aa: CASSPGTGGATGELFF; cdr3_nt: TGTGCCAGCTCACCCGGGACAGGGGGAGCCACCGGGGAGCTGTTTTTT
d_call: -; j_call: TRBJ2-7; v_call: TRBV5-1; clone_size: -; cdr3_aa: CASSLAQGSEQYF; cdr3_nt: TGCGCCAGCAGCTTGGCCCAGGGATCCGAGCAGTACTTC
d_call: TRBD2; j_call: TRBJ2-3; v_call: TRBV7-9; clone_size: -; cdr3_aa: CASSLPGLAGGSKDTQYF; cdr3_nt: TGTGCCAGCAGCTTACCCGGACTAGCGGGAGGTTCCAAAGATACGCAGTATTTT
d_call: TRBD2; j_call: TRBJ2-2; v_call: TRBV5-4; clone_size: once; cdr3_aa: CASSRTSGGTGELFF; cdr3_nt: TGTGCCAGCAGTCGGACTAGCGGGGGCACCGGGGAGCTGTTTTTT
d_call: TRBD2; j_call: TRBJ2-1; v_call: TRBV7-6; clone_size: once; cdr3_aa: CASSSSGGQNNEQFF; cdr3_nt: TGTGCCAGCAGCTCTAGCGGGGGACAAAACAATGAGCAGTTCTTC
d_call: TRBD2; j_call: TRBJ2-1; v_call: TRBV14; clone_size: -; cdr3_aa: CASSQDGTSAYNEQFF; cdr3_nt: TGTGCCAGCAGCCAAGACGGGACTAGCGCGTACAATGAGCAGTTCTTC
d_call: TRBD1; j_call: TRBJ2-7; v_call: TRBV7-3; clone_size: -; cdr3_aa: CASSLRETGFSYEQYF; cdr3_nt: TGTGCCAGCAGCTTAAGGGAGACAGGGTTCTCCTACGAGCAGTACTTC
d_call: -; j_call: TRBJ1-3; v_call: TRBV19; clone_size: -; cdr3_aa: CASAVPISGNTIYF; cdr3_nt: TGTGCCAGTGCTGTTCCGATCTCTGGAAACACCATATATTTT
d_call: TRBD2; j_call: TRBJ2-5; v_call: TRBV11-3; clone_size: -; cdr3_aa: CASSLGASGGYETQYF; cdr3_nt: TGTGCCAGCAGCTTGGGGGCTAGCGGGGGCTACGAGACCCAGTACTTC
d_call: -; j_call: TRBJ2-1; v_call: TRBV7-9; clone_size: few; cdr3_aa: CASSLLFYINHNEQFF; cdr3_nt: TGTGCCAGCAGCTTATTGTTTTACATCAACCACAATGAGCAGTTCTTC
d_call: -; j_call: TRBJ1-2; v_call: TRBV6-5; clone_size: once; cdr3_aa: CATRRGIGYTF; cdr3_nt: TGTGCCACGCGGAGGGGAATCGGCTACACCTTC
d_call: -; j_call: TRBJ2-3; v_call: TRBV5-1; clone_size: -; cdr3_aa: CASSLTSSTDTQYF; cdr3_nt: TGCGCCAGCAGCTTGACAAGTAGCACAGATACGCAGTATTTT
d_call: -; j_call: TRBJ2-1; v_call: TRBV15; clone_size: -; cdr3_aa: CATSRDKDGWNEQFF; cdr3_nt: TGTGCCACCAGCAGAGATAAGGATGGTTGGAATGAGCAGTTCTTC
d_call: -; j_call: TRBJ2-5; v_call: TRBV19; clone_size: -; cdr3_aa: CASSMSSSTPTQYF; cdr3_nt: TGTGCCAGTAGTATGTCGTCTAGTACTCCGACCCAGTACTTC
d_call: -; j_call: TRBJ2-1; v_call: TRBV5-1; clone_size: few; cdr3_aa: CASRRDRGNEQFF; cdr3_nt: TGCGCCAGCAGGCGGGACCGGGGCAATGAGCAGTTCTTC